The source of this T cell receptor beta chain is a study of blood T cell repertoires in COVID-19. Study as a whole: Material from acute and convalescent COVID-19 was sourced from the United States, Italy and Spain.

In the original workflow: Reference gene primers were amplified, and this amplification served to estimate nucleated cell counts. Generated by immunoSEQ multiplex PCR, the TCRdb table keeps only in-frame clones and is missing some. V and J calls and clone size are those listed in that table; D and trimming were worked out from the DNA. The sample lists approximately 89,000 clones, 78% occurring once. The CDR3 contains 20 residues. Germline CDR1 is MDHEN and CDR2 is SYDVKM. Unmatched junction bases numbered 19, after V lost 5 bases and J lost 2 bases. This receptor was identified in a man between 65 and 80 years old with COVID-19, enrolled during active disease. The chain links TRBV28 to TRBJ2-2; 8 nucleotides agree with TRBD2. Sequenced sample: peripheral blood. The CDR3 DNA sequence: TGTGCCAGCAGTCACCGAGTAGTAGCGGGACTCCCGCTAAACACCGGGGAGCTGTTTTTT. Protein: CASSHRVVAGLPLNTGELFF.